Each of the 21 T cell receptor beta chains below was sequenced from the same sample in a study of shared clonotypes between healthy human individuals. TCRdb's copy holds only in-frame clones and misses some; the assay was immunoSEQ multiplex PCR. Among about 1.5 million clones listed, approximately 98% were seen once. Specimen: naive CD4+ T cells sorted from blood. Subset here: CD45RA+ positively selected. The receptors stem from a man aged 30 to 39 in good health.

The V gene is TRBV7-6, the J gene TRBJ1-5; a weak D match, TRBD1 (5 bases). V gave up 6 bases and J gave up 5 bases, with 11 bases separating them. Looked up from germline, CDR1 is SGHVS and CDR2 is FNYEAQ. This CDR3 is built from 13 residues. CDR3 residues: CASSLQGYQPQHF. DNA for the CDR3: TGTGCCAGCAGTCTCCAGGGATATCAGCCCCAGCATTTT.

This clone was seen only once. V gene TRBV7-9 combines with J gene TRBJ2-7; unclear D gene. CDR1 SEHNR and CDR2 FQNEAQ come from the germline V gene (reference sequence). V was cut by 5 bases and J by 11 bases, with 16 bases left in between. CDR3 length: 12 amino acids. CDR3 bases: TGTGCCAGCAGCCCTGAGGCCCCGAGAGAGTACTTC. Translated, it gives CASSPEAPREYF.

This clone turned up a few times. This chain uses TRBV21-1 with TRBJ2-2; the table's D call, TRBD2, was not checked against the DNA. TRBV21-1 is tagged as a pseudogene. The CDR3 runs to 19 residues. The CDR3 here is CASSKLLDGMTSGSGELFF. The CDR3 nucleotides are TGTGCCAGCAGCAAATTGCTGGACGGTATGACTAGCGGGAGCGGGGAGCTGTTTTTT.

This chain connects TRBV4-3 to TRBJ1-3; 12 bases are a match to TRBD1. V shed 4 bases and J 4 bases; nucleotides not matched to a gene: 17. Germline CDR1 is LGHNA and CDR2 is YSLEER. The CDR3 has 20 residues. CDR3 sequence reads: CASSPTRIFRDRGQGNTIYF. The DNA of the CDR3 is TGCGCCAGCAGCCCTACCCGGATTTTCCGGGACAGGGGGCAAGGAAACACCATATATTTT.

This chain connects TRBV5-1 to TRBJ2-4; 8 nucleotides agree with TRBD1. This CDR3 contains 17 residues. Germline CDR1 is SGHRS and CDR2 is YFSETQ. After removal of 2 bases from V and 2 bases from J, the junction contained 9 bases not matched to a gene. The chain's CDR3 is CASSLPGTGDSKNIQYF. The CDR3 DNA reads TGCGCCAGCAGCTTACCGGGGACAGGCGATTCCAAAAACATTCAGTACTTC.

Comments on this clone: One end of the junction is discordant with germline, which a read error may explain. The V and J genes are TRBV11-3 and TRBJ2-7; 7 bases line up with TRBD2. The CDR3 spans 14 residues. CDR1 is SGHNT, CDR2 YENEEA, per germline. CDR3 protein: CASSPFLAADGVDF. The CDR3 coding sequence is TGTGCCAGCAGCCCTTTCCTAGCGGCTGATGGAGTGGACTTC. Based on the CDR3 plus reference TRBV11-3 and TRBJ2-7, the full variable domain is EAGVVQSPRYKIIEKKQPVAFWCNPISGHNTLYWYLQNLGQGPELLIRYENEEAVDDSQLPKDRFSAERLKGVDSTLKIQPAELGDSAVYLCASSPFLAADGVDFGPGTRLTVT.

The chain has TRBV2 and TRBJ2-3, with 9 bases fitting TRBD1. V trimming: 5 bases; J trimming: 3 bases; junction bases outside the gene matches: 3. Germline V lookup: CDR1 SNHLY, CDR2 FYNNEI. This CDR3 comprises 14 residues. In DNA form, the CDR3 reads TGTGCCAGCAGTCCAGACAGGGGGACAGATACGCAGTATTTT. Translated, it gives CASSPDRGTDTQYF.

The chain is built from TRBV29-1 and TRBJ1-2, with a tentative D call TRBD1 (5 bases). CDR3 length: 12 residues. V lost 3 bases and J lost 7, with 12 bases in between. Germline V gene lookup returns CDR1 SQVTM and CDR2 ANQGSEA. CDR3 protein: CSVDLVRVGYTF. In DNA form, the CDR3 reads TGCAGCGTTGATTTAGTCAGGGTTGGCTACACCTTC.

The table lists this clone with a count of one. The J gene is TRBJ1-4, the V gene TRBV29-1; TRBD1 matches 9 bases. CDR1 and CDR2 (germline): SQVTM, ANQGSEA. The CDR3 covers 13 residues. The ends lost 7 bases at V and 6 bases at J; junction bases unmatched: 6. Here the CDR3 DNA reads TGCAGCGGGGCGACAGGGGGGGATGAAAAACTGTTTTTT. This sequence encodes CSGATGGDEKLFF.

The genes are TRBV7-3 and TRBJ2-1, with 7 positions matching TRBD2. Germline values: CDR1 SGHTA, CDR2 FQGTGA. This CDR3 spans 15 amino acids. Trimming cost V 1 base and J 3 bases; bases outside gene matches: 3. In DNA form, the CDR3 reads TGTGCCAGCAGCTTAAGGCGGGAGTTCTACAATGAGCAGTTCTTC. It is translated as CASSLRREFYNEQFF.

The gene calls are TRBV10-3 and TRBJ1-1, with 9 bases identical to TRBD1. This CDR3 contains 17 residues. Germline trimming cut 1 base from V and 3 bases from J; bases unmatched to any gene: 9. Looked up from germline, CDR1 is ENHRY and CDR2 is SYGVKD. The CDR3 region is CAISEFPGQGVDTEAFF. CDR3 coding DNA: TGTGCCATCAGTGAGTTCCCGGGACAGGGCGTCGACACTGAAGCTTTCTTT.

This clone was counted once. The chain joins TRBV5-4 to TRBJ1-2, with D possibly TRBD1 on 5 matching bases. The V gene lost 1 base and the J gene lost 2 bases, with 9 bases spanning the gap. CDR1 is SGHNT and CDR2 is YYREEE in the germline V gene (reference sequence). The length of the CDR3 is 14 residues. CDR3 protein: CASSLFGGNYGYTF. Written as DNA, the CDR3 is TGTGCCAGCAGCTTGTTTGGGGGGAACTATGGCTACACCTTC. Full variable domain (remainder filled in from reference TRBV5-4 and TRBJ1-2): ETGVTQSPTHLIKTRGQQVTLRCSSQSGHNTVSWYQQALGQGPQFIFQYYREEENGRGNFPPRFSGLQFPNYSSELNVNALELDDSALYLCASSLFGGNYGYTFGSGTRLTVV.

This chain links TRBV11-3 with TRBJ1-1; D is uncertain. With 3 bases removed from V and 4 bases from J, the gap between germline ends came to 15 bases. Germline CDR1 SGHNT, CDR2 YENEEA. This CDR3 is built from 15 residues. The CDR3 DNA sequence: TGTGCCAGCAGCTTGGGTGGCACCTTGGGCACTGAAGCTTTCTTT. This translates into CASSLGGTLGTEAFF.

The V and J genes are TRBV28 and TRBJ2-7, with 11 bases lining up with TRBD2. The CDR3 consists of 17 residues. CDR1 and CDR2 from the germline V gene are MDHEN and SYDVKM. Trimming took 11 bases from V and 3 from J; bases not matched to a gene: 18. The CDR3 DNA reads as TGTGCCTCTAGGGACACCTTAGCGGGAGGGCCTATCTACGAGCAGTACTTC. Translation: CASRDTLAGGPIYEQYF.

This chain joins TRBV11-2 and TRBJ2-7; weak D call: TRBD2 (6 bases). The CDR3 is 17 amino acids. Germline V gives CDR1 SGHAT, CDR2 FQNNGV. Trimming shortened V by 4 bases and J by 3 bases, and 22 bases separated the two germline ends. The CDR3 loop reads CASSSRSLAELRYEQYF. CDR3 nucleotide sequence: TGTGCCAGCAGCTCCCGCTCCTTAGCGGAACTGCGCTACGAGCAGTACTTC.

As regards this clone: Within the sample, other DNA sequences also encode this same CDR3. This chain joins TRBV5-1 and TRBJ2-7; 9 nucleotides match TRBD1. The length of the CDR3 is 17 residues. Germline CDR1 is SGHRS and CDR2 is YFSETQ. Trimming took 0 bases from V and 2 from J; bases not matched to a gene: 9. CDR3 in DNA: TGCGCCAGCAGCTTGGGGTCACGGGACAGGGTGACCTACGAGCAGTACTTC. Encoded protein: CASSLGSRDRVTYEQYF.

The rearrangement uses TRBV28 and TRBJ2-5, with TRBD1 as a possible D gene (6 bases). Trimming stripped 5 bases from V and 1 base from J, with 14 bases between. CDR1 and CDR2 from the germline V gene are MDHEN and SYDVKM. This CDR3 contains 15 residues. The CDR3 sequence: CASSPTWTVQETQYF. The DNA of the CDR3 is TGTGCCAGCAGTCCCACGTGGACAGTCCAAGAGACCCAGTACTTC.

This chain connects TRBV18 to TRBJ1-1; D is undetermined. Germline CDR1 reads KGHSH; CDR2 reads LQKENI. The CDR3 length is 14 residues. V was pared by 2 bases and J by 1 base, with 8 bases between. CDR3 protein: CASSPGVPNTEAFF. The CDR3 DNA follows: TGTGCCAGCTCACCAGGGGTTCCGAACACTGAAGCTTTCTTT.

This chain uses TRBV2 with TRBJ2-2; tentatively, D is TRBD2 (6 bases). Trimming removed 4 bases from V and 1 base from J, with 10 bases in between. The CDR3 runs 15 residues. Germline loops: CDR1 SNHLY, CDR2 FYNNEI. The CDR3 DNA reads as TGTGCCAGCAGTGGGGGTAGCGGGAACACCGGGGAGCTGTTTTTT. Its protein is CASSGGSGNTGELFF.

This clone has just one count. The chain carries TRBV19 and TRBJ2-5; D may be TRBD1 or TRBD2 (5 bases each). This CDR3 spans 13 amino acids. The V end was cut by 5 bases, the J end by 4 bases, with 11 bases between. The germline V gene has CDR1 LNHDA and CDR2 SQIVND (reference sequence). The CDR3 region is CASSDRGGETQYF. As DNA, the CDR3 is TGTGCCAGTAGTGACCGGGGCGGAGAGACCCAGTACTTC.

This rearrangement joins TRBV10-3 to TRBJ1-1, with D hard to call. The CDR3 is 11 amino acids. Germline V gene sequence: CDR1 ENHRY, CDR2 SYGVKD. The V end lost 6 bases, the J end lost 7 bases, and 9 bases lay between the germline ends. CDR3 loop: CAISARNEAFF. As DNA, the CDR3 is TGTGCCATCAGCGCCAGGAATGAAGCTTTCTTT.